This paragraph covers one T cell receptor (beta chain) sequence. This sample was included in a study of blood T cell repertoires in COVID-19. Background on the study: Specimens from acute and convalescent COVID-19 originated in the United States, Italy and Spain. In each case, the material was cDNA or gDNA derived from T cells, B-cell-depleted T cells, or PBMCs.

Methods used by the authors: Researchers report that nucleated cell counts were estimated from reference gene primer amplification. The protocol was immunoSEQ multiplex PCR, while the TCRdb copy is restricted to in-frame clones and leaves out a portion. V, J and clone size are those of that table, while D and trimming were read from the DNA. The sample lists under 500,000 clones, around 89% occurring once. The clonotype comes from a woman in her 30s with acute or convalescent COVID-19. The sample taken for sequencing was peripheral blood.

The CDR3 loop is CASSQVVSWGLAKNIQYF. Written as DNA, the CDR3 is TGTGCCAGCAGCCAAGTAGTTTCGTGGGGGCTAGCCAAAAACATTCAGTACTTC. The chain uses TRBV3-1 (or the pseudogene TRBV3-2) and TRBJ2-4; TRBD1 might be the D (6 bases). Germline CDR1 LGHDT, CDR2 YNNKEL (reference sequence). This CDR3 has 18 residues. V lost 1 base, J lost 0 bases, and 16 bases lay in between.